This record looks at one T cell receptor beta chain sequence and its context. This clonotype was observed many times. It has no known antigen specificity. The input lacks base qualities; no much larger clone sits a single base away. This entry belongs to a study of Graves' ophthalmopathy and Graves' hyperthyroidism (dated by TCRdb to 2017 to 2018). Study-wide context: Peripheral blood was collected before any treatment was given, at the time of initial diagnosis. To explore V-J signatures that distinguish ophthalmopathy from hyperthyroidism, a discovery set of 100 patients was enrolled, made up of some 41 with ophthalmopathy and around 60 with stable hyperthyroidism. In total, 135 blood samples were TCR-sequenced: fewer than 50 ophthalmopathy, roughly 80 hyperthyroidism and approximately 17 hyperthyroidism-to-ophthalmopathy patients. The study used TCR beta repertoire signatures to distinguish Graves' ophthalmopathy from Graves' hyperthyroidism and to predict progression to ophthalmopathy. For training and testing, the 80 to 100 patients in the discovery cohort were randomly divided in a 7:3 ratio. T-cell repertoires of thyroid tissue and blood were compared in 5 or 6 hyperthyroidism patients. An independent validation cohort was composed of 18 hyperthyroidism patients and 15 to 17 patients who later progressed from hyperthyroidism to ophthalmopathy. Once sampling was done, hyperthyroidism patients were given methimazole at a starting dose of 30 mg daily, while ophthalmopathy patients were given high-dose intravenous methylprednisolone.

The junction shows trimming of 2 bases on V and 4 bases on J, and the gene matches do not reach 8 bases of it. As encoded in the germline V gene, CDR1 is SQVTM while CDR2 is ANQGSEA. Reading from cysteine to phenylalanine, the CDR3 counts 15 amino acids. The CDR3 DNA has 45 bases and is translated from base 1. The ophthalmopathy patients had moderately to severely active disease, with a Clinical Activity Score of 3 or higher, a NOSPECS grade of 4 or higher, and a disease duration of less than 3 months. Patients with other autoimmune diseases, uncontrolled infections, pregnancy or lactation were excluded from the study. Clinical symptoms, serum thyroxine, TRAb, thyroid ultrasound and orbital computed tomography were used for diagnosis. Using Ficoll-Paque density gradient centrifugation, PBMCs were isolated from approximately 11 ml of fresh peripheral blood. Trizol reagent was used to extract the total RNA, and its quality was then checked on an Agilent 2100 Bioanalyzer.

Summary of the overall study and its limitations: Ophthalmopathy was separated from stable hyperthyroidism by the 13-signature model with 87.88% sensitivity and less than 82% specificity in cross-validation and with 80%/75% in the test set. Most expanded thyroid clonotypes with a frequency above 0.001 also appeared in blood, which suggests that blood repertoires may reflect the immune response in the thyroid. In validation, the model predicted ophthalmopathy progression with about 64% sensitivity and 72.22% specificity; 12 predicted patients were CT-confirmed with GO in a median of roughly 6.8 months. No statistical method was used to set the sample size in advance, and the investigators knew which group each participant was assigned to.

TCR beta CDR3 regions were amplified from RNA transcripts for repertoire sequencing. HTBI primers and the Qiagen OneStep RT-PCR kit were used in a first-round RT-PCR, which was followed by a second-round multiplex PCR, size selection and purification. Sequencing of the libraries was carried out on an Illumina HiSeq2000 in paired-end mode with 100 bp reads. The original methods were these. SOAPnuke was used to process the reads, throwing out any read that had adapters, had uncalled bases, had a mean Phred below 15, or lacked an exact constant-primer or identifier match. COPE v1.2.5 was used to merge the high-quality paired reads. Each unique nucleotide sequence was treated as a clonotype, and MiTCR v1.1 was used to align the clonotypes to the IMGT TRB V, D and J references. Analysis was restricted to V-J combinations with a frequency above 0.0001, which covered roughly 99% of repertoires. For each V-J combination, a TCR clonal expansion and chaos score was defined as F50 clonal expansion divided by the chaos observed in the TCRdist matrix. Welch's t-statistics and random forest were used to reduce features to more than ten V-J combinations, which were fed into a naive Bayes classifier. The similarity between thyroid and blood repertoires was quantified using the Morisita-Horn index. TCRdb trimmed public reads at Q25 via fastp, called clones via MiXCR and kept in-frame beta chains. Each record represents a unique CDR3 protein, reported with the most common genes and DNA among its rows. Here the V and J calls rest on TCRdb's processing, not on the authors' analysis. In all, the sample holds approximately 460,000 distinct CDR3 sequences, and approximately 15% of those were seen once. The top ten hold 8% to 10% of the sample.

This TCR came from a woman in her twenties or thirties with Graves' ophthalmopathy. Donor details come from another sample of the same person, matched by shared clones. The sequenced sample was blood. The chain was built from TRBV29-1 and TRBJ2-7, and TRBD2 aligns with 10 junction nucleotides. For the CDR3, the sequence is CSVELAGDRTYEQYF. The DNA sequence is given as TGCAGCGTTGAACTAGCGGGAGATCGTACGTACGAGCAGTACTTC.